Presented here are 26 T cell receptor beta chains from one specimen sequenced in a study of blood T cells in healthy people across ages. Sample-barcoded 5' priming and a J-beta primer mix drove a second PCR of roughly 7 to 11 cycles. TCRdb fed the 5' RACE reads into MiXCR, producing one record per CDR3 protein. The repertoire holds roughly 800,000 distinct CDR3 sequences, with roughly 25% as singletons. The same specimen was also included in a second study, on T cells of mothers and their children.

The sequenced sample was blood. The source of these receptors is a boy aged 5 to 17 in good health.

V gene TRBV7-9 combines with J gene TRBJ2-4; tentatively, D is TRBD1 (5 bases). V gave up 4 bases and J gave up 5 bases, with 9 bases separating them. Looked up from germline, CDR1 is SEHNR and CDR2 is FQNEAQ (reference sequence). The CDR3 length is 13 residues. For the CDR3, the DNA is TGTGCCAGCAGCTCCCCCAGGGAAAACATTCAGTACTTC. It codes for CASSSPRENIQYF.

This chain joins TRBV4-3 and TRBJ1-4; no clear D. The V end lost 1 base, the J end lost 7 bases, and 4 bases lay between the germline ends. CDR1 and CDR2 (germline): LGHNA, YSLEER. The CDR3 contains 12 residues. The CDR3 coding sequence is TGCGCCAGCAGCCAAGTGGGTGAAAAACTGTTTTTT. It yields the protein CASSQVGEKLFF.

This clonotype was detected once. The CDR3 DNA is TGCAGTGCTAGCTCGCGGACCTCCCGTTACGAGCAGTACTTC. This encodes CSASSRTSRYEQYF. The genes are TRBV20-1 and TRBJ2-7, with D hard to call. The CDR3 consists of 14 residues. Germline-derived CDR1 and CDR2 are DFQATT and SNEGSKA (reference sequence). V dropped 3 bases and J dropped 4 bases, with 16 bases sitting between them.

J is TRBJ2-6 and V is TRBV4-3; D might be TRBD1 (5 bases). The CDR3 extends over 15 amino acids. Germline V gene sequence: CDR1 LGHNA, CDR2 YSLEER. Trimming shortened V by 5 bases and J by 0 bases, and 8 bases separated the two germline ends. This CDR3 is CASSADNSGANVLTF. For the CDR3, the DNA is TGCGCCAGCAGCGCGGACAACTCTGGGGCCAACGTCCTGACTTTC.

The gene calls are TRBV12-3 or TRBV12-4 and TRBJ1-1, with D unclear. Trimming took 6 bases from V and 7 from J, leaving 15 bases between them. This CDR3 comprises 13 residues. The CDR3 DNA follows: TGTGCCAGCAGACAATCGGACGGGAATGAAGCTTTCTTT. This translates into CASRQSDGNEAFF.

Turning to this clonotype: At one of its ends the junction is not consistent with the germline gene, which may arise from a read error. This chain connects TRBV20-1 to TRBJ2-1; 8 bases match TRBD2. Germline lookup yields CDR1 DFQATT and CDR2 SNEGSKA (reference sequence). CDR3 length: 14 amino acids. The DNA for the CDR3 is TGCAGTGAAGGTGGGCGGGGGGCCGGCAATGAGCATTTCTTC. This translates into CSEGGRGAGNEHFF.

This clonotype was detected only a few times. This chain links TRBV20-1 with TRBJ1-5; D is perhaps TRBD1 (5 bases). The CDR3 length is 15 residues. V gave up 0 bases and J gave up 0 bases, with 9 bases separating them. CDR1 and CDR2 (germline): DFQATT, SNEGSKA (reference sequence). The CDR3 coding sequence is TGCAGTGCTAGAGAGGACACTTATAGCAATCAGCCCCAGCATTTT. It translates to CSAREDTYSNQPQHF.

This clonotype was found a few times. The chain employs TRBV7-6 and TRBJ2-1, with 9 nucleotides matching TRBD2. This CDR3 is 18 amino acids long. V lost 0 bases to trimming and J lost 3 bases; unmatched junction nucleotides: 9. Germline CDR1 and CDR2: SGHVS and FNYEAQ. CDR3 coding DNA: TGTGCCAGCAGCTTAGCGCCCAGCGGGGGGTTCCTCTACAATGAGCAGTTCTTC. Amino acid sequence: CASSLAPSGGFLYNEQFF. Together with reference TRBV7-6 and TRBJ2-1, the CDR3 gives the full variable domain: GAGVSQSPRYKVTKRGQDVALRCDPISGHVSLYWYRQALGQGPEFLTYFNYEAQQDKSGLPNDRFSAERPEGSISTLTIQRTEQRDSAMYRCASSLAPSGGFLYNEQFFGPGTRLTVL.

This clonotype turned up a few times. The V and J genes are TRBV7-9 and TRBJ1-3, with a tentative D call TRBD1 (6 bases). Germline CDR1 and CDR2: SEHNR and FQNEAQ (reference sequence). V was clipped by 4 bases and J by 0 bases, with 13 bases between them. The CDR3 has 16 amino acids. CDR3: CASSSWTASSGNTIYF. The CDR3 DNA reads TGTGCCAGCAGCTCCTGGACAGCGAGCTCTGGAAACACCATATATTTT.

This clonotype was recorded at least ten times. The gene calls are TRBV29-1 and TRBJ1-4, with D possibly being TRBD1 (5 bases). Per the germline V gene, CDR1 is SQVTM and CDR2 is ANQGSEA. This CDR3 contains 13 residues. V was cut by 7 bases and J by 3 bases, with 12 bases left in between. DNA for the CDR3: TGCAGCGCGTTTTGGGGCTCTAATGAAAAACTGTTTTTT. Translation gives CSAFWGSNEKLFF.

The rearrangement joins TRBV5-1 to TRBJ1-4; D gene unclear. Germline V gene sequence: CDR1 SGHRS, CDR2 YFSETQ. This CDR3 has 16 amino acids. Trimming left V 0 bases short and J 7 bases short, with 16 bases between. This CDR3 reads CASSLGGSTTLEKLFF. CDR3 DNA: TGCGCCAGCAGCTTGGGAGGTTCTACAACTCTTGAAAAACTGTTTTTT.

This chain links TRBV28 with TRBJ1-2, with 9 bases matching TRBD1. The trim removed 6 bases at V and 8 bases at J, leaving 10 bases unmatched. CDR3 length equals 14 residues. Per the germline V gene, CDR1 is MDHEN and CDR2 is SYDVKM. The CDR3 DNA reads as TGTGCCAGCAGGGACATACAGGGGGCCCGGGGCTACACCTTC. This sequence encodes CASRDIQGARGYTF.

The rearrangement uses TRBV7-9 and TRBJ1-4; no clear D. The V gene's germline CDR1 is SEHNR and CDR2 FQNEAQ (reference sequence). Trimming cost V 3 bases and J 6 bases, with 14 bases left between them. The CDR3 runs 15 residues. This chain's CDR3 is CASSFIAERDEKLFF. Here the CDR3 DNA reads TGTGCCAGCAGCTTTATTGCGGAGCGGGATGAAAAACTGTTTTTT.

The chain is built from TRBV7-3 and TRBJ2-2, with 7 bases fitting TRBD2. J lost 1 base, V lost 6 bases, and 2 bases had no gene match. The CDR3 runs to 14 residues. The V gene's germline CDR1 is SGHTA and CDR2 FQGTGA. CDR3 sequence (DNA): TGTGCCAGCAGGAGCGGGATGAACACCGGGGAGCTGTTTTTT. Its protein is CASRSGMNTGELFF.

V is TRBV7-9 and J is TRBJ2-7, with D unclear. CDR1 and CDR2 from the germline V gene are SEHNR and FQNEAQ (reference sequence). There are 12 residues in the CDR3. Trimming stripped 4 bases from V and 7 bases from J, with 11 bases between. The CDR3 is CASSSPMKEQYF. The DNA for the CDR3 is TGTGCCAGCAGCTCCCCTATGAAGGAGCAGTACTTC.

There are a few counts of this clonotype. The CDR3 region has the DNA TGTGCCAGCAGTACCGGGACATTTGTCCATGAGCAGTTCTTC. It specifies CASSTGTFVHEQFF. V is TRBV12-3 or TRBV12-4 and J is TRBJ2-1; possible D gene TRBD1, 6 bases. Trimming shortened V by 5 bases and J by 8 bases, and 16 bases separated the two germline ends. CDR3 length: 14 amino acids.

This sequence joins TRBV12-3 or TRBV12-4 and TRBJ2-7, with 7 bases aligning to TRBD1. V lost 5 bases and J lost 3; bases outside the gene matches: 7. This CDR3 has 14 amino acids. As DNA, the CDR3 is TGTGCCAGCAGTCCCCCGGGACAGCGCTACGAGCAGTACTTC. Its protein product is CASSPPGQRYEQYF.

Only a few counts were recorded for this clonotype. The chain combines TRBV20-1 with TRBJ2-1; 7 nucleotides match TRBD1. This CDR3 is 15 amino acids long. With 2 bases clipped from V and 1 base from J, the junction kept 5 bases outside the gene matches. Germline V gene lookup returns CDR1 DFQATT and CDR2 SNEGSKA (reference sequence). As DNA, the CDR3 is TGCAGTGCTAGAAGACGGGACAGATCCTACAATGAGCAGTTCTTC. It encodes CSARRRDRSYNEQFF.

This clonotype was seen more than once but under ten times. The genes are TRBV7-9 and TRBJ1-1; unclear D gene. Per germline, CDR1 SEHNR and CDR2 FQNEAQ (reference sequence). This CDR3 has 14 amino acids. Deletions cut 3 bases from V and 2 bases from J, with 10 bases between. The DNA for the CDR3 is TGTGCCAGCAGCTTTCCAGAACACAACACTGAAGCTTTCTTT. Its translation: CASSFPEHNTEAFF.

The gene calls are TRBV29-1 and TRBJ1-1, with 7 positions matching TRBD1. V dropped 5 bases and J dropped 6; count of bases not matched to a gene: 9. The CDR3 runs 13 residues. Germline V gene lookup returns CDR1 SQVTM and CDR2 ANQGSEA. The CDR3 loop reads CSVKIGTASEAFF. In nucleotides, the CDR3 is TGCAGCGTTAAGATCGGGACAGCCTCTGAAGCTTTCTTT.

This clonotype has just a few counts. The chain is built from TRBV20-1 and TRBJ1-6; perhaps TRBD1 as D (6 bases). The CDR3 runs 13 residues. Trimming pared 2 bases from V and 7 bases from J, leaving 9 bases between. Germline CDR1 reads DFQATT; CDR2 reads SNEGSKA (reference sequence). CDR3 nucleotides: TGCAGTGCTAGACGGGGGGCAAATTCACCCCTCCACTTT. Its translation: CSARRGANSPLHF.

The sample holds a few counts of this clonotype. This chain uses TRBV5-1 with TRBJ2-7; D is possibly TRBD2 (5 bases). Per germline, CDR1 SGHRS and CDR2 YFSETQ. Trimming shortened V by 5 bases and J by 6 bases, and 9 bases separated the two germline ends. There are 11 residues in the CDR3. Here the CDR3 DNA reads TGCGCCAGCAGATCGGGGTTCGAGCAGTACTTC. It translates to CASRSGFEQYF.

This clonotype was counted between two and nine times. The rearrangement joins TRBV7-9 to TRBJ2-6; TRBD2 might be the D (5 bases). The CDR3 spans 17 residues. CDR1 and CDR2 (germline): SEHNR, FQNEAQ (reference sequence). The germline V and J ends were trimmed by 2 bases and 4 bases, with 15 bases remaining between them. The CDR3 is CASSLRPPGEGANVLTF. For the CDR3, the DNA is TGTGCCAGCAGCTTAAGACCCCCCGGGGAAGGGGCCAACGTCCTGACTTTC.

There are a few counts of this clonotype. The chain recombines TRBV27 with TRBJ2-5, with D hard to call. Trimming pared 6 bases from V and 4 bases from J, leaving 21 bases between. The CDR3 has 16 residues. The germline V gene encodes CDR1 MNHEY and CDR2 SMNVEV (reference sequence). CDR3 bases: TGTGCCAGCAGCCTATATGTCTCCGGGCCCCCAGAGACCCAGTACTTC. It codes for CASSLYVSGPPETQYF.

The rearrangement uses TRBV12-3 or TRBV12-4 and TRBJ2-1, with D possibly matching TRBD2 (5 bases). The CDR3 consists of 13 residues. Trimming shortened V by 7 bases and J by 4 bases, and 11 bases separated the two germline ends. The CDR3 protein is CASTPGLYNEQFF. The CDR3 DNA reads as TGTGCCAGCACCCCAGGACTTTACAATGAGCAGTTCTTC.

There are many counts of this clonotype. The chain is built from TRBV9 and TRBJ2-7; D tentatively reads TRBD1 or TRBD2 (5 bases each). The CDR3 has 13 amino acids. V lost 1 base and J lost 7, with 12 bases in between. The germline V gene encodes CDR1 SGDLS and CDR2 YYNGEE. CDR3 nucleotides: TGTGCCAGCAGCGTAAGGGGAGTGGGAGAGCAGTACTTC. This gives the protein CASSVRGVGEQYF.